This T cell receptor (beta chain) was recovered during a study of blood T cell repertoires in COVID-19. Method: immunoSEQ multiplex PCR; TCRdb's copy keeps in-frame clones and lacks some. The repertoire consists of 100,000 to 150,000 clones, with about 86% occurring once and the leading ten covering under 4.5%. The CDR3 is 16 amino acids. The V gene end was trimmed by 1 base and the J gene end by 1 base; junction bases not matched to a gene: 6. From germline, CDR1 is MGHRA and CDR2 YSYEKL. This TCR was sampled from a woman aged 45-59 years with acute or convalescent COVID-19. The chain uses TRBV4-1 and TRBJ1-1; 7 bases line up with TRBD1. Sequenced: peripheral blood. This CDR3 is CASSQVQGTANTEAFF. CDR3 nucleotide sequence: TGCGCCAGCAGCCAAGTGCAAGGGACAGCGAACACTGAAGCTTTCTTT.